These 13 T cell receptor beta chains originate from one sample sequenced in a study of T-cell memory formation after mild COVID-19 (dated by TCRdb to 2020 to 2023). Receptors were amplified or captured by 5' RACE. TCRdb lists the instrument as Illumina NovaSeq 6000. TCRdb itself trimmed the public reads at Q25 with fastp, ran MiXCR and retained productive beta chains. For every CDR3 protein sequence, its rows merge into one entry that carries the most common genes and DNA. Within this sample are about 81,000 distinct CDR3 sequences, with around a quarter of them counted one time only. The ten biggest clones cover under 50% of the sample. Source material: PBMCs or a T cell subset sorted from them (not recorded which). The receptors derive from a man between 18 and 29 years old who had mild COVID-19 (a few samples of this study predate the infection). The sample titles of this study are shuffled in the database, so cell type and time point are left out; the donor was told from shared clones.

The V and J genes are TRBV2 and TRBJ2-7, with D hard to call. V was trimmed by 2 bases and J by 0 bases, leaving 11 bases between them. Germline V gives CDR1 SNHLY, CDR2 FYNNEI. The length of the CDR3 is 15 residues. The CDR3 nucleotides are TGTGCCAGCAGTGAAACGGCGACTCCCTCCTACGAGCAGTACTTC. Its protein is CASSETATPSYEQYF.

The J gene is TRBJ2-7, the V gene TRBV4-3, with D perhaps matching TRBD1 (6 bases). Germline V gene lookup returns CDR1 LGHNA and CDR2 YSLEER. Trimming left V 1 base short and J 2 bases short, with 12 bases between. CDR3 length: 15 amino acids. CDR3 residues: CASSQAVTGTYEQYF. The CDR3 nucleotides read TGCGCCAGCAGCCAAGCCGTGACAGGTACCTACGAGCAGTACTTC.

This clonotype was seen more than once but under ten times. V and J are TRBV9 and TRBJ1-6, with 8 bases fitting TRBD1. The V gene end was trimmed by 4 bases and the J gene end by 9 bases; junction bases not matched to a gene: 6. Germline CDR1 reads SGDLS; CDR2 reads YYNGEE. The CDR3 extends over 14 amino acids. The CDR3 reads CASSSQGALSPLHF. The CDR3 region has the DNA TGTGCCAGCAGCTCCCAGGGGGCGCTTTCACCCCTCCACTTT.

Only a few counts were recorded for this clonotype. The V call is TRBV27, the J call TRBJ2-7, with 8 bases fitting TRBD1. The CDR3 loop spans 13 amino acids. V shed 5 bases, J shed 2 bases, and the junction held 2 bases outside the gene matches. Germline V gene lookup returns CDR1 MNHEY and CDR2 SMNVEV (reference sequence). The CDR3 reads CASSRGQAYEQYF. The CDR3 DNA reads TGTGCCAGCAGTCGGGGACAGGCCTACGAGCAGTACTTC.

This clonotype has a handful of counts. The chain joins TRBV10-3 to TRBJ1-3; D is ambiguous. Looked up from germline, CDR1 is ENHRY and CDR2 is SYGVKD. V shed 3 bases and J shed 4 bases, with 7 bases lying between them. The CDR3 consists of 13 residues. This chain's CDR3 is CAISDREGNTIYF. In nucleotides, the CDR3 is TGTGCCATCAGTGACCGGGAGGGAAACACCATATATTTT.

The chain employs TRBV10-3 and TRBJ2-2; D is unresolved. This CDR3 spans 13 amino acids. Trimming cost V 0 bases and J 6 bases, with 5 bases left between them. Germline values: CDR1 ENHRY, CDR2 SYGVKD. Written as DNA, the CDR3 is TGTGCCATCAGTGAGTCGACTCCCGGGGAGCTGTTTTTT. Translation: CAISESTPGELFF.

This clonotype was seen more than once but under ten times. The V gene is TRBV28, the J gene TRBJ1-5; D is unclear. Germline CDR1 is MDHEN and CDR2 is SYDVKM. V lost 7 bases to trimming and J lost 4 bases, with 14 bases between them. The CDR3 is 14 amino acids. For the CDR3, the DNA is TGTGCCAGCATCAATAAGGACGGTAATCAGCCCCAGCATTTT. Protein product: CASINKDGNQPQHF. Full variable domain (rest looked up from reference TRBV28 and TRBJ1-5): DVKVTQSSRYLVKRTGEKVFLECVQDMDHENMFWYRQDPGLGLRLIYFSYDVKMKEKGDIPEGYSVSREKKERFSLILESASTNQTSMYLCASINKDGNQPQHFGDGTRLSIL.

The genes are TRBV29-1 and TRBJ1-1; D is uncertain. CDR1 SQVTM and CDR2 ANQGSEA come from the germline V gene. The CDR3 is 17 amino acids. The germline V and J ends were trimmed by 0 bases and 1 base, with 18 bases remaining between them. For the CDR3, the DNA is TGCAGCGTTGAAGACGCTTTTGGAAGGGTGAGGAACACTGAAGCTTTCTTT. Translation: CSVEDAFGRVRNTEAFF.

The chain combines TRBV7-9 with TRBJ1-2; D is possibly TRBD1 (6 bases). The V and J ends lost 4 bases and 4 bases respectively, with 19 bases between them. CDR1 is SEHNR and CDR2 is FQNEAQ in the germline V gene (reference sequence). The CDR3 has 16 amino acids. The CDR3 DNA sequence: TGTGCCAGCAGCTCCCATCGGACAGCAACCGCCTATGGCTACACCTTC. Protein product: CASSSHRTATAYGYTF.

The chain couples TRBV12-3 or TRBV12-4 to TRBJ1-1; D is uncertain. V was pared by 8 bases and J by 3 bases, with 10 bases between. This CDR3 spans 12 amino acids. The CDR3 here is CASAGRYTEAFF. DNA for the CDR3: TGTGCCAGCGCCGGACGGTACACTGAAGCTTTCTTT.

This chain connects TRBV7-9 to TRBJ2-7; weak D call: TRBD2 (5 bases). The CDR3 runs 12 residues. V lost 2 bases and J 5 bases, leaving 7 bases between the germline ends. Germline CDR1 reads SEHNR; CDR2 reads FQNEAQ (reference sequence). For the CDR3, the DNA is TGTGCCAGCAGCTTAAGAGGGAACGAGCAGTACTTC. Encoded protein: CASSLRGNEQYF.

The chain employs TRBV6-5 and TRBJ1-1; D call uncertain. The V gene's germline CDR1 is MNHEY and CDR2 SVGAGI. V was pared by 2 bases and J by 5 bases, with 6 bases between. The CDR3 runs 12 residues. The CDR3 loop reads CASSYLGTEAFF. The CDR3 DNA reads TGTGCCAGCAGTTACCTTGGGACTGAAGCTTTCTTT.

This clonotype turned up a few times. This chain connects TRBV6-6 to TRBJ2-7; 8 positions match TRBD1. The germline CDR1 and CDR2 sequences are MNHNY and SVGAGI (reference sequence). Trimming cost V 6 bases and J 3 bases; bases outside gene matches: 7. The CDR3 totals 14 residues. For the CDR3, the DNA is TGTGCCAGCAGCTCCGTGGACAGGGACTACGAGCAGTACGTC. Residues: CASSSVDRDYEQYV.